Detailed here is one TCR beta chain. The source of the sample is a study of blood T cell repertoires in COVID-19. The V end lost 0 bases, the J end lost 0 bases, and 19 bases lay between the germline ends. Germline CDR1 and CDR2: KGHDR and SFDVKD. This CDR3 has 19 residues. The method was immunoSEQ multiplex PCR; TCRdb's version includes in-frame clones alone and lacks a portion of them. The sample contains 95,000 to 150,000 clones, roughly 89% of which appear only once. The clonotype comes from a woman aged 25-40 years who had recovered from COVID-19. Sequencing used PBMCs or T cells enriched from blood (not recorded which). This chain uses TRBV24-1 with TRBJ1-1; perhaps TRBD1 as D (5 bases). CDR3 sequence (DNA): TGTGCCACCAGTGATTTGCAACAGGCCCCAACCTATATGAACACTGAAGCTTTCTTT. This codes for CATSDLQQAPTYMNTEAFF.